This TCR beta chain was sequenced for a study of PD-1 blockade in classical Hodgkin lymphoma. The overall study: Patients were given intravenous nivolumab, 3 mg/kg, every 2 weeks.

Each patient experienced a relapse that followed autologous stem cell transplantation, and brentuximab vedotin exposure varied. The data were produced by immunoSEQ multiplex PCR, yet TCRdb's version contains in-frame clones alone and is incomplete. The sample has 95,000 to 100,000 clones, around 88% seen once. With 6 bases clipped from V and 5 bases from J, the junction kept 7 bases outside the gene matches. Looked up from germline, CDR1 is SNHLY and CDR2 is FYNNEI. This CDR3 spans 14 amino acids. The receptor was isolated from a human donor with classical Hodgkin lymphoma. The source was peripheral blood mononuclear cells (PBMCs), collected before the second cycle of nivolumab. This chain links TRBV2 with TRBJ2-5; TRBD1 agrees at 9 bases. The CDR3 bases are TGTGCCAGCAGCCTCCAGACAGGGGGGGAGACCCAGTACTTC. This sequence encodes CASSLQTGGETQYF.